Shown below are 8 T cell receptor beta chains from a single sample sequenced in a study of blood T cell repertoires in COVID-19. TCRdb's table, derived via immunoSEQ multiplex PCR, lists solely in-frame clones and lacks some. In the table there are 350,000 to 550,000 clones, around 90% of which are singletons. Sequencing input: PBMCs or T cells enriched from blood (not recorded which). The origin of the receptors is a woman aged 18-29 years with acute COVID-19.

The CDR3: CASSFDRQVNQPQHF. The CDR3 DNA sequence: TGTGCCAGCAGTTTCGACCGACAGGTCAATCAGCCCCAGCATTTT. The chain carries TRBV28 and TRBJ1-5; D perhaps matches TRBD1 (6 bases). CDR1 is MDHEN, CDR2 SYDVKM, per germline. This CDR3 spans 15 amino acids. The V and J ends lost 3 bases and 3 bases respectively, with 12 bases between them.

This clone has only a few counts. The DNA for the CDR3 is TGTGCCAGCAGCGTAGGGTCTCTAGCGTTGAATGAGCAGTTCTTC. It codes for CASSVGSLALNEQFF. The chain uses TRBV9 and TRBJ2-1; D may be TRBD2 (6 bases). V lost 0 bases and J lost 7, with 14 bases in between. This CDR3 is built from 15 residues. Germline V gives CDR1 SGDLS, CDR2 YYNGEE.

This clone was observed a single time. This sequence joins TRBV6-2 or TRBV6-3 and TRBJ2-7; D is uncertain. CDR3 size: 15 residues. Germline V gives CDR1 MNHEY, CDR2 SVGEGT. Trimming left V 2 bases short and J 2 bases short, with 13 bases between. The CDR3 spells CASSYLQRTTYEQYF. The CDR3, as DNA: TGTGCCAGCAGTTACCTCCAGCGAACCACCTACGAGCAGTACTTC.

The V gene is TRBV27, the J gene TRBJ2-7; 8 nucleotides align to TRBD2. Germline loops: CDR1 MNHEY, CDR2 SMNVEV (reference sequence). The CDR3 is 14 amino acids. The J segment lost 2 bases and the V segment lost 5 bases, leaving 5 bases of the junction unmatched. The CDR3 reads CASSDLAGPYEQYF. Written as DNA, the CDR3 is TGTGCCAGCAGTGACTTAGCGGGACCCTACGAGCAGTACTTC.

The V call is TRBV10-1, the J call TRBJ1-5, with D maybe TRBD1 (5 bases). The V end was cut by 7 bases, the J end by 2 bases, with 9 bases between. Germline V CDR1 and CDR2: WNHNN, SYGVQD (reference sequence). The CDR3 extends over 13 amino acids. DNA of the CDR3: TGCGCCAGCACCGGGGGGGGCAATCAGCCCCAGCATTTT. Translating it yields CASTGGGNQPQHF.

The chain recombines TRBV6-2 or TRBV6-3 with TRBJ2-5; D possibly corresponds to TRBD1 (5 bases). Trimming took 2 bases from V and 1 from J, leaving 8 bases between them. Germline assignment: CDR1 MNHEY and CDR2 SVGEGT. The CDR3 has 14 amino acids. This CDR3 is CASSYTGPQETQYF. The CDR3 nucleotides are TGTGCCAGCAGTTACACAGGCCCCCAAGAGACCCAGTACTTC.

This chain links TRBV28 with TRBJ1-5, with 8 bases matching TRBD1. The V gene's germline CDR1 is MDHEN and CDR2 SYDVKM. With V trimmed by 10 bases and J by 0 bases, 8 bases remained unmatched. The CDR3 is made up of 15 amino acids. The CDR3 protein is CAIHGQGRSNQPQHF. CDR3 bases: TGTGCCATCCACGGACAGGGACGTAGCAATCAGCCCCAGCATTTT.

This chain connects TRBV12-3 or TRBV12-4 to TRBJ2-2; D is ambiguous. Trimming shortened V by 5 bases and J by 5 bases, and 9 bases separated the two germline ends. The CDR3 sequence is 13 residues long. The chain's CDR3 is CASSKSGTGELFF. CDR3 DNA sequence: TGTGCCAGCAGTAAATCAGGTACCGGGGAGCTGTTTTTT.